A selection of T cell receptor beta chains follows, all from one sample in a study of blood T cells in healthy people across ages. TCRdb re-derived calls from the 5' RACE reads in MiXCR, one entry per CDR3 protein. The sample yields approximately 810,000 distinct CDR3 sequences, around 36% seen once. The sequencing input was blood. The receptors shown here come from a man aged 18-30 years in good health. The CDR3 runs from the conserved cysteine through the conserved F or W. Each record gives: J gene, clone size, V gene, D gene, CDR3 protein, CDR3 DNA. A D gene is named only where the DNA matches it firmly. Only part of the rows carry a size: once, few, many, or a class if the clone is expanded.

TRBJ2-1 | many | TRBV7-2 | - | CASSFDYADNEQFF | TGTGCCAGCAGCTTTGACTATGCCGACAATGAGCAGTTCTTC
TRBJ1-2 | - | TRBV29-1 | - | CSAVENYGYTF | TGCAGCGCGGTGGAAAACTATGGCTACACCTTC
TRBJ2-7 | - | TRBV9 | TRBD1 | CASSAAGQGLSYEQYF | TGTGCCAGCAGCGCAGCGGGACAGGGTCTCTCCTACGAGCAGTACTTC
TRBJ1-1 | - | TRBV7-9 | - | CASSLGLGGARNTEAFF | TGTGCCAGCAGCTTAGGTTTGGGGGGGGCGCGAAACACTGAAGCTTTCTTT
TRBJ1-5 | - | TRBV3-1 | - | CASSQDNFQPQHF | TGTGCCAGCAGCCAAGATAACTTTCAGCCCCAGCATTTT
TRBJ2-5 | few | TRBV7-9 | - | CASSLALTQETQYF | TGTGCCAGCAGCTTAGCTCTCACCCAAGAGACCCAGTACTTC
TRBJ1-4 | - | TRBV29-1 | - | CSVDLGRGRLEKLFF | TGCAGCGTTGACCTGGGTCGGGGTCGGCTGGAAAAACTGTTTTTT
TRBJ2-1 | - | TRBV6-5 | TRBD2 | CASSYVSGGSYNEQFF | TGTGCCAGCAGTTACGTTTCGGGGGGATCCTACAATGAGCAGTTCTTC
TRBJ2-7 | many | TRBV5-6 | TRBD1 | CASNSGQQFYEQYF | TGTGCCAGCAATTCGGGACAGCAGTTCTACGAGCAGTACTTC
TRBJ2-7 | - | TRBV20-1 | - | CSADRGSSYNEQYF | TGCAGTGCTGATAGGGGAAGCTCCTACAATGAGCAGTACTTC
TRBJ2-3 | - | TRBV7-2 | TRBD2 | CASSYQRGYSTDTQYF | TGTGCCAGCAGCTACCAGCGGGGCTATAGCACAGATACGCAGTATTTT
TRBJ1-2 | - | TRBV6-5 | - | CASSYQLEGGYTF | TGTGCCAGCAGTTACCAGCTCGAGGGAGGCTACACCTTC
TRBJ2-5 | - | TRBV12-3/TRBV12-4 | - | CASSLGGQGTSETQYF | TGTGCCAGCAGTTTAGGGGGTCAGGGGACCTCAGAGACCCAGTACTTC
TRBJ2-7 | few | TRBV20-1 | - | CSPWKGSEQYF | TGCAGTCCATGGAAGGGTTCCGAGCAGTACTTC
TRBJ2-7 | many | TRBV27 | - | CASSERGYSYEQYF | TGTGCCAGCAGTGAAAGGGGATACTCCTACGAGCAGTACTTC
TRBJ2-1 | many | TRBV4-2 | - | CASSQDQQVEQFF | TGTGCCAGCAGCCAAGATCAGCAGGTCGAGCAGTTCTTC
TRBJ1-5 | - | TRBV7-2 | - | CASSLVGDPNQPQHF | TGTGCCAGCAGCTTAGTGGGGGACCCCAATCAGCCCCAGCATTTT
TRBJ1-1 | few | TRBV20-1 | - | CSARVRALNTEAFF | TGCAGTGCTAGAGTCAGGGCCCTGAACACTGAAGCTTTCTTT
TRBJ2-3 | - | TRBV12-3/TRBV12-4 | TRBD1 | CASSLEGGLSTDTQYF | TGTGCCAGCAGTTTAGAAGGGGGCCTTAGCACAGATACGCAGTATTTT
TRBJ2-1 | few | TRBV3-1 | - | CASSQNPSYEQFF | TGTGCCAGCAGCCAGAACCCTAGTTATGAGCAGTTCTTC
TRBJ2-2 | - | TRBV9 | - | CASSPKDGGELFF | TGTGCCAGCAGCCCGAAGGATGGCGGGGAGCTGTTTTTT
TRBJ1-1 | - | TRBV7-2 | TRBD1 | CASSSRQGSNTEAFF | TGTGCCAGCAGCTCCCGACAGGGCTCCAACACTGAAGCTTTCTTT
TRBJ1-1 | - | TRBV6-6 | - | CASSYSKIEAFF | TGTGCCAGCAGTTATAGTAAAATTGAAGCTTTCTTT
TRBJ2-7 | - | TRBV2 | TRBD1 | CASRSDRQMSYEQYF | TGTGCCAGCAGGTCGGACAGGCAAATGTCCTACGAGCAGTACTTC
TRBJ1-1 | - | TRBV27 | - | CASSFPRQATGTEAFF | TGTGCCAGCAGTTTCCCCAGACAGGCCACGGGGACTGAAGCTTTCTTT
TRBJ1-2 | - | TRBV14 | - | CASSQQETYGYTF | TGTGCCAGCAGCCAACAGGAGACCTATGGCTACACCTTC
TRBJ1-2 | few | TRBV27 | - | CASSKNRQTLYGYTF | TGTGCCAGCAGCAAGAATCGACAGACCTTATATGGCTACACCTTC
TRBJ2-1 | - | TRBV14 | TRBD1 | CASSQPRDRGNEQFF | TGTGCCAGCAGCCAACCCCGGGACAGGGGGAATGAGCAGTTCTTC
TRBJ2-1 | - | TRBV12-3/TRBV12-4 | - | CASSRNRWEEQFF | TGTGCCAGCAGTAGAAACCGGTGGGAGGAGCAGTTCTTC
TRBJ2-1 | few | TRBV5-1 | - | CASSSGTTENNEQFF | TGCGCCAGCAGCTCAGGGACAACTGAAAACAATGAGCAGTTCTTC
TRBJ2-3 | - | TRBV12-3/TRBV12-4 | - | CASSSYNGQLTDTQYF | TGTGCCAGCAGCAGCTACAACGGACAGCTCACAGATACGCAGTATTTT
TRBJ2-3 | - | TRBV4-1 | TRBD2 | CASAAIKRGSGTDTQYF | TGCGCCAGTGCGGCGATAAAGCGGGGATCGGGCACAGATACGCAGTATTTT
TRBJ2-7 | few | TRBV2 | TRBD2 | CASSNSGKSSYNEQYF | TGTGCCAGCTCGAATAGCGGGAAGAGCTCCTACAATGAGCAGTACTTC
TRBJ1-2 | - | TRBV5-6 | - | CASSVGRSGYGYTF | TGTGCCAGCAGCGTGGGCCGATCCGGGTATGGCTACACCTTC
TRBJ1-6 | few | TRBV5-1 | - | CASSQTYNSPLHF | TGCGCCAGCAGCCAAACCTATAATTCACCCCTCCACTTT
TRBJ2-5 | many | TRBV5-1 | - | CASSSGTAKYQETQYF | TGCGCCAGCAGCTCCGGGACGGCAAAATACCAAGAGACCCAGTACTTC
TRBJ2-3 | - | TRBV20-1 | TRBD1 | CSARDETGQGTTDTQYF | TGCAGTGCTAGAGATGAAACGGGACAGGGGACCACAGATACGCAGTATTTT
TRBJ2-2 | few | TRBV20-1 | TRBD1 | CSARAWDRGTGELFF | TGCAGTGCTAGAGCGTGGGACAGGGGGACCGGGGAGCTGTTTTTT
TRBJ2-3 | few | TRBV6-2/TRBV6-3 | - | CASSLDTRASGTDTQYF | TGTGCCAGCAGTCTCGACACCCGGGCCTCGGGCACAGATACGCAGTATTTT
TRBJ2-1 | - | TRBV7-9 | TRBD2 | CASSLGTSESYNEQFF | TGTGCCTCATCCCTGGGGACTAGCGAGTCCTACAATGAGCAGTTCTTC
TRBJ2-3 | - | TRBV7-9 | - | CASSFLSPHTDTQYF | TGTGCCAGCAGCTTTCTATCGCCCCACACAGATACGCAGTATTTT
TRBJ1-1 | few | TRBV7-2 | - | CASSLPGRGEAFF | TGTGCCAGCAGCTTACCAGGGCGGGGTGAAGCTTTCTTT
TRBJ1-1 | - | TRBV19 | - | CASSISSTNTEAFF | TGTGCCAGTAGTATATCCTCCACGAACACTGAAGCTTTCTTT
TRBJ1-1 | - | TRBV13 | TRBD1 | CASSSRGFNTEAFF | TGTGCCAGCAGCTCCAGGGGGTTTAACACTGAAGCTTTCTTT
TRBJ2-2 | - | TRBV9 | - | CASSERQDLGELFF | TGTGCCAGCAGCGAAAGACAGGACCTTGGGGAGCTGTTTTTT
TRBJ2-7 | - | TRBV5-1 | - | CASRVGHPYEQYF | TGCGCCAGCAGAGTGGGTCACCCCTACGAGCAGTACTTC
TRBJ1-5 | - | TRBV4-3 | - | CASSQDMARDSPPQHF | TGCGCCAGCAGCCAAGACATGGCCAGGGACTCTCCGCCCCAGCATTTT
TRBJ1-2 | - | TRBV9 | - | CASSNSNYGYTF | TGTGCCAGCAGCAACAGTAACTATGGCTACACCTTC
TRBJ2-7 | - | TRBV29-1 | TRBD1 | CSVPGDSAYEQYF | TGCAGCGTCCCAGGGGACAGCGCCTACGAGCAGTACTTC
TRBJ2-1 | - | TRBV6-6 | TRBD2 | CASSGNPGLAKNEQFF | TGTGCCAGCAGTGGGAATCCGGGACTAGCGAAGAATGAGCAGTTCTTC
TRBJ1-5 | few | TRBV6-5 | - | CASRPGGTGQPQHF | TGTGCCAGCAGACCCGGGGGTACAGGTCAGCCCCAGCATTTT
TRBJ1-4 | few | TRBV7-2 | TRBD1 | CASSSQGGFEKLFF | TGTGCCAGCAGCTCCCAGGGGGGTTTTGAAAAACTGTTTTTT
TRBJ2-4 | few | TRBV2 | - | CASSELDREVRNIQYF | TGTGCCAGCAGTGAACTCGACAGGGAGGTTAGAAACATTCAGTACTTC
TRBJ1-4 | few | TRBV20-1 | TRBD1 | CSARDHRGLGEKLFF | TGCAGTGCTAGAGATCATAGGGGGCTCGGCGAAAAACTGTTTTTT